The T cell receptor (beta chain) under discussion was sequenced for a study of blood T cell repertoires in COVID-19. For the study at large: Samples came from the United States, Italy and Spain, spanning acute and convalescent COVID-19.

This CDR3 contains 14 residues. Germline V gives CDR1 LNHNV, CDR2 YYDKDF (reference sequence). Trimming removed 1 base at V and 6 bases at J, with 12 bases between. TCRdb's copy holds only in-frame clones and misses some; the assay was immunoSEQ multiplex PCR. The table has around 310,000 clones, nearly 90% seen once. Followed longitudinally, the Seattle patients had been enrolled during active infection. This receptor was taken from a woman in her thirties or forties with COVID-19, enrolled during active disease. The gene calls are TRBV15 and TRBJ2-5; tentatively, D is TRBD1 (6 bases). The specimen was peripheral blood. This CDR3 reads CATSRAGDGKTQYF. The CDR3 DNA reads as TGTGCCACCAGCAGAGCAGGGGATGGAAAGACCCAGTACTTC.